This T cell receptor (beta chain) emerged from a study of CD8+CD57+ T cells in acquired aplastic anemia. Germline V gene lookup returns CDR1 SNHLY and CDR2 FYNNEI. This CDR3 contains 12 residues. Trimming removed 4 bases at V and 7 bases at J, with 10 bases between. The sequenced patients had an expansion of CD8+CD57+ cells seen by flow cytometry. The study profiled TCR beta VDJ and CDR3 using genomic DNA as template. MiXCR was run by TCRdb on the reads, yielding one entry per CDR3 protein. The sample carries under 350,000 distinct CDR3 sequences, 56% recorded once. This clonotype was counted many times.

Sequenced input: sorted CD4+, CD8+, or CD8+CD57+ T cells (not recorded which) from PBMCs. This receptor was identified in a human donor with aplastic anemia. The chain links TRBV2 to TRBJ1-1; D is perhaps TRBD1 (6 bases). The CDR3 DNA sequence: TGTGCCAGCAGTGCCAGGGGTGGTGAAGCTTTCTTT. It specifies CASSARGGEAFF.